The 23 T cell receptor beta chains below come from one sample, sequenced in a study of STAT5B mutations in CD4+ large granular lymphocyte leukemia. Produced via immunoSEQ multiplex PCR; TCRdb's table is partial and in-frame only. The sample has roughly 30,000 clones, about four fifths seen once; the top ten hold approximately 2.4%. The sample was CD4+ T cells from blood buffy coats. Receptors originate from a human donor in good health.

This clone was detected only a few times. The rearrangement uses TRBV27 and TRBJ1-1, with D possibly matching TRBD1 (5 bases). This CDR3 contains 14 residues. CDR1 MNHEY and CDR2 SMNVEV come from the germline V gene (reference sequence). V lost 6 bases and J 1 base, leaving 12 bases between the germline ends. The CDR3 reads CASRNPGPNTEAFF. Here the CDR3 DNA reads TGTGCCAGCAGGAACCCGGGACCGAACACTGAAGCTTTCTTT.

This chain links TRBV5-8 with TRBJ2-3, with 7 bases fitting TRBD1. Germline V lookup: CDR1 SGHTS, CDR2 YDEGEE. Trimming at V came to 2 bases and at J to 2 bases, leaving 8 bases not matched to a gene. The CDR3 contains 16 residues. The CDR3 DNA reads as TGTGCCAGCAGCTTTACAGGGGTAGGATACACAGATACGCAGTATTTT. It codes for CASSFTGVGYTDTQYF.

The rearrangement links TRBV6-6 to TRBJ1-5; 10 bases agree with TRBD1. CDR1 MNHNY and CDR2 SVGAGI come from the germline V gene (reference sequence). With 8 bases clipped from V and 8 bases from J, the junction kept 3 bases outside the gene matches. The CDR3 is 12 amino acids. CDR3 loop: CASGTGDKPQHF. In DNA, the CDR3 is TGTGCCAGCGGGACAGGGGATAAGCCCCAGCATTTT.

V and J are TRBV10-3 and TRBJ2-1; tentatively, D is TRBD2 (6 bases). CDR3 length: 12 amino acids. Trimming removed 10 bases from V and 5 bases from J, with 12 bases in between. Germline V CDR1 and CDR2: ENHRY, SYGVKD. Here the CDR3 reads CATTWGDNEQFF. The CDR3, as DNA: TGTGCCACCACTTGGGGGGACAATGAGCAGTTCTTC.

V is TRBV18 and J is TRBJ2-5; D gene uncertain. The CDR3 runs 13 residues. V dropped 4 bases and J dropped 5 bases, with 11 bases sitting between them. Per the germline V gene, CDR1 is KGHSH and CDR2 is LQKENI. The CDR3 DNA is TGTGCCAGCTCACTGGGCCTGGCTGAGACCCAGTACTTC. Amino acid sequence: CASSLGLAETQYF.

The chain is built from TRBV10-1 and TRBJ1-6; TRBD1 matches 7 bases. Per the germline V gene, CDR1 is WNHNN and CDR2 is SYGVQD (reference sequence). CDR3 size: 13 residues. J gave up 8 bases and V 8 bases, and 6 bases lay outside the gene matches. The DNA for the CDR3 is TGCGCCAGCCGGGACAGTGGAGATTCACCCCTCCACTTT. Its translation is CASRDSGDSPLHF.

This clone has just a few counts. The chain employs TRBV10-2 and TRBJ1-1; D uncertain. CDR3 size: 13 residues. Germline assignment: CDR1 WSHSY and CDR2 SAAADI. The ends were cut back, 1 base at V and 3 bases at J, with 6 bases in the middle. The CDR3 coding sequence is TGCGCCAGCAGTGAGTTGCGGGACACTGAAGCTTTCTTT. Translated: CASSELRDTEAFF.

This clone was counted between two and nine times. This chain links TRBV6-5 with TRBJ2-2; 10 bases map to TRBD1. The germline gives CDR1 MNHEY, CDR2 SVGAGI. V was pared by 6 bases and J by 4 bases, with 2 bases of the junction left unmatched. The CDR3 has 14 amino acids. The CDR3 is CASRWDRGTGELFF. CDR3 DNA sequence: TGTGCCAGCAGGTGGGACAGGGGCACCGGGGAGCTGTTTTTT.

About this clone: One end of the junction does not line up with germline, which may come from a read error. The CDR3 DNA reads as TGTGCCAGCAGCCCCGGGGCGGGGGGCCCCGTCTCCTCCGAGCAGTACTTC. Translation gives CASSPGAGGPVSSEQYF. The chain has TRBV7-6 and TRBJ2-7; 8 bases map to TRBD2. Looked up from germline, CDR1 is SGHVS and CDR2 is FNYEAQ. The CDR3 loop spans 17 amino acids.

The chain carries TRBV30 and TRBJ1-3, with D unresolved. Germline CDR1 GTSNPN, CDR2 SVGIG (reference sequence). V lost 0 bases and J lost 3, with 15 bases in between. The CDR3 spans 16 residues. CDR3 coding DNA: TGTGCCTGGAGTGTACTCGGCGGGCCTCGTGGAAACACCATATATTTT. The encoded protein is CAWSVLGGPRGNTIYF. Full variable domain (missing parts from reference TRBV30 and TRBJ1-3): SQTIHQWPATLVQPVGSPLSLECTVEGTSNPNLYWYRQAAGRGLQLLFYSVGIGQISSEVPQNLSASRPQDRQFILSSKKLLLSDSGFYLCAWSVLGGPRGNTIYFGEGSWLTVV.

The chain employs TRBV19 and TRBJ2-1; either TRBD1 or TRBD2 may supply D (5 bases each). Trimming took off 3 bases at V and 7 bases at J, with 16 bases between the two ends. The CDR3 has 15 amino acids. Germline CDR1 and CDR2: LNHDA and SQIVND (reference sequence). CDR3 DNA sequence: TGTGCCAGTAGTATGGGGGTAGCCCTGGGGAATGAGCAGTTCTTC. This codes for CASSMGVALGNEQFF. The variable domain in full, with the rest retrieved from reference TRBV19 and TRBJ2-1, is DGGITQSPKYLFRKEGQNVTLSCEQNLNHDAMYWYRQDPGQGLRLIYYSQIVNDFQKGDIAEGYSVSREKKESFPLTVTSAQKNPTAFYLCASSMGVALGNEQFFGPGTRLTVL.

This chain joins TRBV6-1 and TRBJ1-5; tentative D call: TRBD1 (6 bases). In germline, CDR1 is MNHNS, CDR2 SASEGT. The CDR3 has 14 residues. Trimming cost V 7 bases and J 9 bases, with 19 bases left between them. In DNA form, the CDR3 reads TGTGCCAGCATTCTCAACAGGGACTTGGGGCCCCAGCATTTT. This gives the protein CASILNRDLGPQHF.

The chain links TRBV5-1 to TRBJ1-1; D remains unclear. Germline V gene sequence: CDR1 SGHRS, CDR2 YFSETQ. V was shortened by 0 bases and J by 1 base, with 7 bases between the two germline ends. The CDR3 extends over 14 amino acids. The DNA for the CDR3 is TGCGCCAGCAGCTTGGGGCGAGAGAACACTGAAGCTTTCTTT. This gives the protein CASSLGRENTEAFF.

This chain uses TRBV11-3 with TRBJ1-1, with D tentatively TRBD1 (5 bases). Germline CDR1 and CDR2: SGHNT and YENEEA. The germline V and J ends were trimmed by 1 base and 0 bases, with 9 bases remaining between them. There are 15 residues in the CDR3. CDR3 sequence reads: CASSLGGTLNTEAFF. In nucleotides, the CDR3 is TGTGCCAGCAGCTTAGGCGGGACGTTGAACACTGAAGCTTTCTTT.

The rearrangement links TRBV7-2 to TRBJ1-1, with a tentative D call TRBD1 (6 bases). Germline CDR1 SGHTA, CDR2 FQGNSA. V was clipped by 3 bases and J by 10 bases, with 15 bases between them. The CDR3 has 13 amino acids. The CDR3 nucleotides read TGTGCCAGCAGCTTGAATGGGGGGCGGGGAGCTTTCTTT. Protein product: CASSLNGGRGAFF.

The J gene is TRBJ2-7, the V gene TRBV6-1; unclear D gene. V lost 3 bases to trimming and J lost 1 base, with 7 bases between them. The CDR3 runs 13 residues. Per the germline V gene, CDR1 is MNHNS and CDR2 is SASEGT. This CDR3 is CASSENSSYEQYF. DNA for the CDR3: TGTGCCAGCAGTGAGAACAGTTCCTACGAGCAGTACTTC.

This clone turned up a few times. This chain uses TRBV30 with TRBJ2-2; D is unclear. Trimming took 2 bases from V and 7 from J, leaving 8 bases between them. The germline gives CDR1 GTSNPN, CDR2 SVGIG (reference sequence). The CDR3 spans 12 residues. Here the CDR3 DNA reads TGTGCCTGGAGTTGGGCTAGCGGGGAGCTGTTTTTT. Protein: CAWSWASGELFF. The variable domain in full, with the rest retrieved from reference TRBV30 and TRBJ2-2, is SQTIHQWPATLVQPVGSPLSLECTVEGTSNPNLYWYRQAAGRGLQLLFYSVGIGQISSEVPQNLSASRPQDRQFILSSKKLLLSDSGFYLCAWSWASGELFFGEGSRLTVL.

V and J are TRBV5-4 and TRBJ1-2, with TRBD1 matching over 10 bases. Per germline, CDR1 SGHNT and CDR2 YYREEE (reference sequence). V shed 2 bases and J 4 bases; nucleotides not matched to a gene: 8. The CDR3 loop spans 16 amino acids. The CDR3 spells CASSFGQGDRVYGYTF. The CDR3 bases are TGTGCCAGCAGCTTCGGACAGGGGGACAGGGTCTATGGCTACACCTTC. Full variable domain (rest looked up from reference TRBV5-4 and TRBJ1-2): ETGVTQSPTHLIKTRGQQVTLRCSSQSGHNTVSWYQQALGQGPQFIFQYYREEENGRGNFPPRFSGLQFPNYSSELNVNALELDDSALYLCASSFGQGDRVYGYTFGSGTRLTVV.

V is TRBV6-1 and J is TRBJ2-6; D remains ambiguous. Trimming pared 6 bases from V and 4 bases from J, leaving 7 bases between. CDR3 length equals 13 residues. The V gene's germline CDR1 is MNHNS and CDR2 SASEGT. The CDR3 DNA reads TGTGCCAGCAGCGGTGAGGGGGCCAACGTCCTGACTTTC. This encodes CASSGEGANVLTF.

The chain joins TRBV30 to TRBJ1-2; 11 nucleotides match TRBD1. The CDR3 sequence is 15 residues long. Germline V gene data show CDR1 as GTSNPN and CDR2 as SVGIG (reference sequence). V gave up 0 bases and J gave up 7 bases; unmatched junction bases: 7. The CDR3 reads CAWSVLRTGGSGYTF. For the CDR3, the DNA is TGTGCCTGGAGTGTACTAAGGACAGGGGGCTCTGGCTACACCTTC.

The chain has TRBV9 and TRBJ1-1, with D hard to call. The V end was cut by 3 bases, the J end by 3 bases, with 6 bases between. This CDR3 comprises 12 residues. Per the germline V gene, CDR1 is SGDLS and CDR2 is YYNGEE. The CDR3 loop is CASSGEYTEAFF. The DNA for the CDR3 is TGTGCCAGCAGCGGGGAGTACACTGAAGCTTTCTTT.

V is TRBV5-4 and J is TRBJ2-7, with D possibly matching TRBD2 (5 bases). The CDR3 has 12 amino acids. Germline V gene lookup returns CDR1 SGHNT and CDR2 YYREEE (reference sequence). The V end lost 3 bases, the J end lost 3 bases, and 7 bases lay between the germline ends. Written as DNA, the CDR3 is TGTGCCAGCAGCTCGGCGGGCTACGAGCAGTACTTC. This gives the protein CASSSAGYEQYF.

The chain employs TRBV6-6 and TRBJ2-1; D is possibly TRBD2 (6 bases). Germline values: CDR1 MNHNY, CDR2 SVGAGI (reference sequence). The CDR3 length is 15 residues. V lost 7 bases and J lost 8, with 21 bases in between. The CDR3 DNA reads TGTGCCAGCACCCAAAGGGACTTGTCCGCCCATGAGCAGTTCTTC. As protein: CASTQRDLSAHEQFF.